This T cell receptor (beta chain) comes out of a study of shared T cell receptors in the human thymus. V shed 6 bases and J shed 1 base, with 24 bases lying between them. This CDR3 comprises 18 residues. Germline values: CDR1 MDHEN, CDR2 SYDVKM. Libraries were prepared by immunoSEQ multiplex PCR; TCRdb keeps only in-frame clonotypes and omits some of them. The data show 600,000 or so clones, with about 90% seen just once and 0.0094% held by the top ten. This sample also belongs to another study, concerning human thymus T cells. That work adds: Donation was from healthy Finnish infants who were having corrective surgery that addressed congenital heart defects. Surgeons resected thymus tissue during corrective heart surgery. Thymic and blood repertoires seemed to favor certain V and J genes.

The source material was thymocytes. The V and J genes are TRBV28 and TRBJ2-5; D perhaps matches TRBD2 (6 bases). The sequence was collected from a boy younger than two with a congenital heart defect. The CDR3 nucleotides read TGTGCCAGCAGCCCACTCGGGCGGGCGGGAAAAAGCCAAGAGACCCAGTACTTC. Amino acids: CASSPLGRAGKSQETQYF.